The source of this TCR beta chain is a study of primary melanoma T cells and metastatic recurrence (dated by TCRdb to 2020 to 2022). A note on the overall study: The cohort consisted of approximately 180 primary melanomas of stage T2 to T4, each more than 1 mm thick. Whether T-cell fraction and T-cell repertoire clonality in primary melanoma tumors predicted patient outcome was tested in the study. Histopathological grading of tumor-infiltrating lymphocytes was compared with the sequencing-derived T-cell fraction. The T-cell fraction measured by TCR beta sequencing was weighed against progression-free survival, the clinical outcome chosen for the comparison.

Each patient's primary melanoma had been surgically resected and was viewed as potentially curable, though still at risk of metastatic recurrence. Study-level results and caveats: Reportedly, adding T-cell fraction to tumor thickness improved progression-free survival prediction more than adding any other histopathological variable did. Regardless of nodal disease, mitotic rate or ulceration status, a T-cell fraction above 20% appeared to be protective. Progression-free survival was reportedly predicted by the tumor T-cell fraction independently of thickness, ulceration, mitotic rate and age. An effective T-cell-mediated antitumor response in primary melanoma was framed by the authors only as a suggestion, not a demonstrated mechanism.

The CDR3 contains 14 residues, cysteine and phenylalanine counted. Only CDR3 DNA remains: 42 bases, in frame from the first base. The junction shows trimming of 5 bases on V and 1 base on J, plus 11 bases between the germline ends. In the germline V gene (reference sequence), CDR1 corresponds to LNHNV and CDR2 to YYDKDF. Library preparation used the immunoSEQ multiplex PCR assay. Primary melanoma tumor tissue underwent high-throughput sequencing of the T-cell receptor beta chain. Concerning the study's data processing: TCRB CDR3 sharing between samples and the distribution of insertions and deletions were included in the repertoire analyses. The predictive value of the T-cell fraction was ranked against histopathological variables by a gradient-boosted model. TCRdb took this table from immuneACCESS and kept in-frame rearrangements with V and J called. Such tables lack part of the clones; where checked against another copy, unresolved V genes explain under half of the gap, and the rest is unexplained. V, J and clone size reflect that table, while D and trimming were determined from the DNA. The table for this sample lists 85 to 100 clones.

As to this clone: The antigen this receptor binds is unknown. No much larger clone exists at a distance of one base, and base qualities are not known.

The sequencing sample was made of melanoma tumor tissue. The source is a human donor with melanoma. The rearrangement combines TRBV15 with TRBJ1-1, with the D segment identity uncertain. The CDR3 corresponds to CATSRGRANTEAFF. The DNA reads as follows: TGTGCCACCAGCCGCGGACGGGCGAACACTGAAGCTTTCTTT.